These 16 T cell receptor beta chains originate from one sample sequenced in a study of human T cells and chemical hapten exposure. Time point defined: healthy volunteer bleed at 6 weeks. Unfractionated whole blood was the source from which total RNA was extracted. MiXCR, run by TCRdb on the RACE reads, gives a single entry per CDR3 protein. The data hold 60,000 to 90,000 distinct CDR3 sequences, with about 9.2% observed a single time. Source material: whole blood. The receptors derive from a female donor in good health. Some clones in this sample may be carry-over from other donors' samples.

This clonotype was counted ten times or more. The chain couples TRBV29-1 to TRBJ1-3; a weak D match, TRBD1 (6 bases). The CDR3 has 18 residues. Germline-derived CDR1 and CDR2 are SQVTM and ANQGSEA. Trimming pared 0 bases from V and 3 bases from J, leaving 21 bases between. The CDR3 loop is CSVEDYRDTEWGGNTIYF. As DNA, the CDR3 is TGCAGCGTTGAAGATTATAGGGACACCGAATGGGGTGGAAACACCATATATTTT. The variable domain in full, completed from reference TRBV29-1 and TRBJ1-3, reads SAVISQKPSRDICQRGTSLTIQCQVDSQVTMMFWYRQQPGQSLTLIATANQGSEATYESGFVIDKFPISRPNLTFSTLTVSNMSPEDSSIYLCSVEDYRDTEWGGNTIYFGEGSWLTVV.

This clonotype was recorded many times. The chain has TRBV9 and TRBJ2-1; D may be TRBD1 or TRBD2 (6 bases each). V was shortened by 0 bases and J by 5 bases, with 12 bases between the two germline ends. Germline lookup yields CDR1 SGDLS and CDR2 YYNGEE. This CDR3 contains 15 residues. The CDR3 sequence: CASSVEGGRNNEQFF. In DNA form, the CDR3 reads TGTGCCAGCAGCGTAGAAGGGGGGCGAAACAATGAGCAGTTCTTC.

The CDR3 sequence: CSAGPGQMGEQYF. CDR3 in DNA: TGCAGTGCCGGTCCGGGACAGATGGGCGAGCAGTACTTC. V is TRBV20-1 and J is TRBJ2-7, with TRBD1 matching 7 bases. V shed 6 bases and J 6 bases; nucleotides not matched to a gene: 11. Germline CDR1 and CDR2: DFQATT and SNEGSKA (reference sequence). The CDR3 is 13 amino acids.

The table lists this clonotype with a few counts. CDR3 DNA sequence: TGTGCCAGCTCACCACGTCGGGGTCTGGGCTACACCTTC. It yields the protein CASSPRRGLGYTF. The chain is built from TRBV18 and TRBJ1-2; D not certain. Trimming pared 1 base from V and 8 bases from J, leaving 11 bases between. Germline CDR1 and CDR2: KGHSH and LQKENI. The CDR3 sequence is 13 residues long.

There are a few counts of this clonotype. The chain links TRBV12-3 or TRBV12-4 to TRBJ1-5; D is uncertain. V was shortened by 3 bases and J by 8 bases, with 11 bases between the two germline ends. The length of the CDR3 is 13 residues. CDR3 loop: CASSLRNSEPQHF. As DNA, the CDR3 is TGTGCCAGCAGTTTGAGAAATTCGGAGCCCCAGCATTTT.

Remarks on this clonotype: With a much larger clone just one base away, this may be a read error. V gene TRBV27 combines with J gene TRBJ2-2, with D possibly TRBD1 on 6 matching bases. In germline, CDR1 is MNHEY, CDR2 SMNVEV (reference sequence). This CDR3 comprises 17 residues. Trimming cost V 3 bases and J 3 bases, with 17 bases left between them. The DNA of the CDR3 is TGTGCCAGCAGTTTGGTCAGGTCAGGGGTGTACACCGGGGAGCTGTTTTTT. Its translation is CASSLVRSGVYTGELFF.

In its sample, this clonotype was seen many times. The chain carries TRBV20-1 and TRBJ2-1; D remains ambiguous. Looked up from germline, CDR1 is DFQATT and CDR2 is SNEGSKA (reference sequence). V was trimmed by 6 bases and J by 5 bases, leaving 17 bases between them. CDR3 length: 14 amino acids. The CDR3 bases are TGCAGTGCCGCCGCCCCAGGCCTAGACAATGAGCAGTTCTTC. This translates into CSAAAPGLDNEQFF.

This clonotype was detected only a few times. V usage is TRBV3-1 and J usage is TRBJ1-2; possible D gene TRBD1, 6 bases. V was clipped by 0 bases and J by 4 bases, with 18 bases between them. Germline assignment: CDR1 LGHDT and CDR2 YNNKEL (reference sequence). The CDR3 sequence is 17 residues long. CDR3 loop: CASSQDALQGMRYGYTF. The DNA for the CDR3 is TGTGCCAGCAGCCAAGATGCCTTGCAGGGGATGCGCTATGGCTACACCTTC. The full variable domain, with the rest looked up from reference TRBV3-1 and TRBJ1-2, is DTAVSQTPKYLVTQMGNDKSIKCEQNLGHDTMYWYKQDSKKFLKIMFSYNNKELIINETVPNRFSPKSPDKAHLNLHINSLELGDSAVYFCASSQDALQGMRYGYTFGSGTRLTVV.

There are many counts of this clonotype. The chain joins TRBV29-1 to TRBJ1-6; TRBD1 matches at 10 bases. Germline-derived CDR1 and CDR2 are SQVTM and ANQGSEA. This CDR3 spans 13 amino acids. With 4 bases clipped from V and 9 bases from J, the junction kept 3 bases outside the gene matches. The CDR3 coding sequence is TGCAGCGTTGGGACAGGGGGTAGTTCACCCCTCCACTTT. Protein: CSVGTGGSSPLHF.

This clonotype has more than one count but fewer than ten. This rearrangement joins TRBV7-2 to TRBJ1-5, with D maybe TRBD1 (5 bases). This CDR3 has 18 residues. CDR1 SGHTA and CDR2 FQGNSA come from the germline V gene. The germline V and J ends were trimmed by 2 bases and 3 bases, with 20 bases remaining between them. The CDR3 spells CASSLYPSRADNNQPQHF. The CDR3 DNA sequence: TGTGCCAGCAGCTTATATCCGAGCAGGGCCGATAACAATCAGCCCCAGCATTTT.

Many counts were recorded for this clonotype. The rearrangement uses TRBV4-2 and TRBJ2-3, with D unresolved. Between the trimmed V and J ends, which lost 1 base and 0 bases, there was a span of 8 bases. The length of the CDR3 is 15 residues. The germline gives CDR1 LGHNA, CDR2 YNFKEQ. The CDR3 region has the DNA TGTGCCAGCAGCCAAGTCGTCCCTAGCACAGATACGCAGTATTTT. Amino acid sequence: CASSQVVPSTDTQYF.

This clonotype appeared many times. V usage is TRBV5-1 and J usage is TRBJ1-1, with D tentatively TRBD1 (6 bases). The germline CDR1 and CDR2 sequences are SGHRS and YFSETQ. This CDR3 region has 14 residues. Trimming stripped 2 bases from V and 1 base from J, with 9 bases between. CDR3 sequence: CASSFGQSNTEAFF. CDR3 DNA sequence: TGCGCCAGCAGCTTTGGACAGTCGAACACTGAAGCTTTCTTT. Variable domain in full (rest from reference TRBV5-1 and TRBJ1-1): KAGVTQTPRYLIKTRGQQVTLSCSPISGHRSVSWYQQTPGQGLQFLFEYFSETQRNKGNFPGRFSGRQFSNSRSEMNVSTLELGDSALYLCASSFGQSNTEAFFGQGTRLTVV.

Many counts were recorded for this clonotype. V usage is TRBV28 and J usage is TRBJ1-1, with D uncertain. The CDR3 runs 16 residues. Germline CDR1 reads MDHEN; CDR2 reads SYDVKM. Trimming shortened V by 1 base and J by 3 bases, and 15 bases separated the two germline ends. The CDR3 protein is CASSLSGAGSDTEAFF. DNA of the CDR3: TGTGCCAGCAGTTTATCCGGTGCGGGGTCGGACACTGAAGCTTTCTTT.

This clonotype was counted only a few times. The V gene is TRBV3-1, the J gene TRBJ1-1, with D unresolved. V was cut by 1 base and J by 6 bases, with 3 bases left in between. Germline CDR1 LGHDT, CDR2 YNNKEL (reference sequence). The CDR3 sequence is 11 residues long. CDR3 coding DNA: TGTGCCAGCAGCCAAGGATCTGAAGCTTTCTTT. Its protein is CASSQGSEAFF.

The rearrangement links TRBV9 to TRBJ1-1, with D unclear. V lost 0 bases to trimming and J lost 1 base, with 16 bases between them. CDR1 is SGDLS and CDR2 is YYNGEE in the germline V gene. The CDR3 is 17 residues long. CDR3 sequence: CASSVAGEGFSNTEAFF. In DNA form, the CDR3 reads TGTGCCAGCAGCGTAGCTGGGGAGGGTTTTTCGAACACTGAAGCTTTCTTT.

In this sample, this clonotype turned up many times. This chain connects TRBV3-1 to TRBJ2-7; D not certain. Trimming pared 0 bases from V and 7 bases from J, leaving 10 bases between. CDR1 is LGHDT and CDR2 is YNNKEL in the germline V gene (reference sequence). The CDR3 spans 13 residues. CDR3 loop: CASSQELGREQYF. In nucleotides, the CDR3 is TGTGCCAGCAGCCAAGAATTGGGTAGGGAGCAGTACTTC.